This entry features one T cell receptor beta chain sequence. This clonotype has a handful of counts. Its antigen is not yet known. No qualities accompany the bases; no much larger clone lies one base away. Reading the label with the study, this specimen's treatment or condition is: in vitro stimulation with specific CMV peptide epitopes to enrich CMV-specific T cells. The data belong to a study of T cell repertoires in cytomegalovirus infection (dated by TCRdb to the late 2010s). About the full investigation: The peptide stimulations were aimed at well-studied HLA-B-restricted epitopes as well as recently identified HLA-C-restricted CMV epitopes, whose presentation resists viral immunomodulation. The HLA type of each donor mattered for the analysis, because public TCR beta signatures pointed to carriage of CMV infection along with the matching HLA type. What the work shows at the level of the full study, not this receptor alone: In both this cohort and an independent cohort of 350 to 400 donors, the cumulative frequency of public TCR beta family members distinguished carriers of CMV infection plus the relevant HLA type. The ex vivo response was dominated by HLA-C-restricted CMV-specific TCR beta clonotypes, which also provided the single most frequent clonotype in two of eight donors.

CDR1 SGHVS and CDR2 FNYEAQ were looked up in the germline V gene. V trim: 7 bases; J trim: 9 bases; unmatched bases: 8. The CDR3 has 14 amino acids, counting the end cysteine and phenylalanine. Only CDR3 DNA remains: 42 bases, in frame from the first base. Reads for this sample came from an Illumina HiSeq 1500. TCRdb applied fastp at Q25 and MiXCR to the public reads, then kept only in-frame beta chains. Every entry covers one CDR3 protein and lists the most common genes and DNA from its rows. This sample is represented by a few hundred thousand distinct CDR3 sequences; 40% of them were singletons. In total, the top ten clones hold about half of the sample.

Specimen: cultured PBMCs, collected from culture after CMV antigen stimulation. The origin of this receptor is a human donor in good health (CMV status not recorded). Some clones in this sample may be carry-over from other donors' samples. The chain is made from TRBV7-6 and TRBJ2-1; 11 of the junction bases match TRBD2. The CDR3 loop reads CASTVLAGGREQFF. The DNA is as follows: TGTGCCAGCACGGTGTTAGCGGGAGGGCGTGAGCAGTTCTTC.